Listed below are T cell receptor beta chains from one sample, sequenced in a study of shared clonotypes between healthy human individuals. TCRdb's table, derived via immunoSEQ multiplex PCR, lists solely in-frame clones and lacks some. The repertoire consists of about 380,000 clones, with about 97% occurring once and the leading ten covering more than 0.3%. Material: memory CD8+ T cells sorted from blood. These receptors were collected from a man under 40 in good health. Each CDR3 is given with its conserved first and last residue. D genes are given only for firm matches. Only some rows state a clone size, as once, few, many or a class for expanded clones.

13 TRBJ1-5 NA NA TRBV30 CAWSVQGSQPQHF TGTGCCTGGAGTGTACAGGGAAGTCAGCCCCAGCATTTT
13 TRBJ1-1 NA NA TRBV6-5 CATGTPARTEAFF TGTGCCACCGGGACACCCGCACGCACTGAAGCTTTCTTT
12 TRBJ2-7 NA TRBD1 TRBV27 CASSFDRGEQYF TGTGCCAGCAGTTTTGACAGGGGCGAGCAGTACTTC
15 TRBJ2-3 NA NA TRBV5-5 CASSLDGGGTDTQYF TGTGCCAGCAGCTTGGATGGGGGTGGCACAGATACGCAGTATTTT
12 TRBJ2-7 NA NA TRBV14 CASSHPGNKQYF TGTGCCAGCAGCCATCCCGGGAATAAGCAGTACTTC
17 TRBJ2-1 NA TRBD2 TRBV19 CASSMGTSGPLGNEQFF TGTGCCAGTAGTATGGGGACTAGCGGGCCCCTTGGGAATGAGCAGTTCTTC
17 TRBJ2-1 NA TRBD2 TRBV4-2 CASSQEAGLAAYNEQFF TGTGCCAGCAGCCAAGAAGCGGGACTAGCGGCATACAATGAGCAGTTCTTC
15 TRBJ1-5 NA NA TRBV6-1 CASSPQGLSNQPQHF TGTGCCAGCAGTCCACAGGGTCTTAGCAATCAGCCCCAGCATTTT
13 TRBJ1-5 NA NA TRBV6-5 CASSWSGNQPQHF TGTGCCAGCAGTTGGTCAGGGAATCAGCCCCAGCATTTT
13 TRBJ1-4 NA NA TRBV5-1 CASSGQLGEKLFF TGCGCCAGCAGCGGGCAATTGGGGGAAAAACTGTTTTTT
15 TRBJ2-7 once TRBD2 TRBV5-5 CASSPRSGSSYEQYF TGTGCCAGCAGCCCAAGGAGCGGGAGCTCCTACGAGCAGTACTTC
21 TRBJ2-1 NA TRBD2 TRBV30 CAWSGNTNRTSGSHSYNEQFF TGTGCCTGGAGCGGCAATACCAACCGGACTAGCGGGAGTCATTCCTACAATGAGCAGTTCTTC
12 TRBJ1-5 NA NA TRBV28 CATSTVNQPQHF TGTGCCACCTCCACCGTCAATCAGCCCCAGCATTTT
16 TRBJ1-5 NA TRBD1 TRBV27 CASSIWTGTSNQPQHF TGTGCCAGCAGTATCTGGACAGGGACCAGCAATCAGCCCCAGCATTTT
13 TRBJ2-1 NA TRBD2 TRBV7-2 CASSLTGTSGSLF TGTGCCAGCAGCCTCACCGGGACTAGCGGGAGTCTCTTC
12 TRBJ1-2 NA NA TRBV10-3 CAIRGLNYGYTF TGTGCCATCAGGGGACTGAACTATGGCTACACCTTC
18 TRBJ1-4 NA NA TRBV7-9 CASSLGIVPGLTNEKLFF TGTGCCAGCAGCTTAGGAATAGTACCGGGACTGACTAATGAAAAACTGTTTTTT
13 TRBJ1-2 once NA TRBV30 CAWSSGFYYGYTF TGTGCCTGGAGCTCGGGATTTTACTATGGCTACACCTTC
14 TRBJ2-5 NA TRBD2 TRBV29-1 CSVEDLRGRETQYF TGCAGCGTTGAAGATCTGCGGGGGAGAGAGACCCAGTACTTC
12 TRBJ1-5 NA NA TRBV28 CASSPPNQPQHF TGTGCCAGCAGCCCACCCAATCAGCCCCAGCATTTT
14 TRBJ2-7 NA NA TRBV4-1 CASSPRTGGDEQYF TGCGCCAGCAGCCCTAGGACGGGGGGCGACGAGCAGTACTTC
13 TRBJ2-5 NA TRBD2 TRBV27 CASSRLAGETQYF TGTGCCAGCAGTCGTCTAGCGGGAGAGACCCAGTACTTC
17 TRBJ2-5 NA TRBD2 TRBV10-2 CASSETGLAGGRETQYF TGCGCCAGCAGTGAGACGGGACTAGCGGGGGGAAGAGAGACCCAGTACTTC
15 TRBJ2-7 NA TRBD2 TRBV7-8 CASSLGTSGTHEQYF TGTGCCAGCAGCCTTGGGACTAGCGGGACCCACGAGCAGTACTTC
12 TRBJ1-5 NA NA TRBV30 CAWSVVGKPQHF TGTGCCTGGAGTGTAGTGGGGAAGCCCCAGCATTTT
14 TRBJ2-3 NA NA TRBV5-1 CASSLYRFTDTQYF TGCGCCAGCAGCTTGTACAGATTCACAGATACGCAGTATTTT
15 TRBJ2-2 NA TRBD1 TRBV27 CASSLWGQGSGELFF TGTGCCAGCAGTTTATGGGGACAGGGATCCGGGGAGCTGTTTTTT
11 TRBJ2-1 NA NA TRBV19 CASATGYEQFF TGTGCCAGTGCGACCGGGTATGAGCAGTTCTTC
13 TRBJ1-1 once NA TRBV4-2 CASSPYLNTEAFF TGTGCCAGCAGCCCCTATTTGAACACTGAAGCTTTCTTT
13 TRBJ2-7 NA NA TRBV5-6 CASSLYVDPEQYF TGTGCCAGCAGCTTGTATGTAGACCCCGAGCAGTACTTC
17 TRBJ1-3 NA NA TRBV5-6 CASSLWRDGHSGNTIYF TGTGCCAGCAGCTTGTGGAGAGACGGACACTCTGGAAACACCATATATTTT
14 TRBJ2-3 NA NA TRBV5-1 CASGQSGRTDTQYF TGCGCCAGCGGGCAGTCAGGGCGGACAGATACGCAGTATTTT
15 TRBJ2-7 NA NA TRBV12-2 CASRFILAGRYEQYF TGTGCAAGTCGCTTTATACTAGCGGGGAGGTACGAGCAGTACTTC
14 TRBJ2-5 NA TRBD1 TRBV5-1 CASSLGQGGETQYF TGCGCCAGCAGCTTGGGACAGGGTGGGGAGACCCAGTACTTC
12 TRBJ2-1 NA TRBD2 TRBV27 CASSSSGTEQFF TGTGCCAGCAGTAGTAGCGGGACTGAGCAGTTCTTC
13 TRBJ2-3 NA TRBD1 TRBV28 CASQDRVTDTQYF TGTGCCAGCCAAGACAGGGTCACAGATACGCAGTATTTT
16 TRBJ1-1 NA TRBD1 TRBV7-9 CASSFTTGGWNTEAFF TGTGCCAGCAGCTTTACGACAGGGGGGTGGAACACTGAAGCTTTCTTT